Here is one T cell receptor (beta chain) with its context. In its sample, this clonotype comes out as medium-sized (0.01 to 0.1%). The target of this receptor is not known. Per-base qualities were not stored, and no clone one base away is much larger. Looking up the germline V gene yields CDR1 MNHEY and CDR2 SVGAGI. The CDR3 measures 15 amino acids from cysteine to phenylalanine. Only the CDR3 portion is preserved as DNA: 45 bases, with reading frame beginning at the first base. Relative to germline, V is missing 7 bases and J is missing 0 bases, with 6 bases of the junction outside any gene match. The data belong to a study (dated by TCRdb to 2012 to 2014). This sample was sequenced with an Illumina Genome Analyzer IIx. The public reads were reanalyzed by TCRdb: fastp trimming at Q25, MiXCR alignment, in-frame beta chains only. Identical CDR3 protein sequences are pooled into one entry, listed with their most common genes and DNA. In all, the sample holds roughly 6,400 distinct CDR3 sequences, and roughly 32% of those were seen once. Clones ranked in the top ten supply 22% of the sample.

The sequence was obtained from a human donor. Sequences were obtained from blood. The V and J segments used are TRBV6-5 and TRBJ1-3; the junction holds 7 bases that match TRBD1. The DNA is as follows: TGTGCCAGCACCCGGACAGGCGGCTCTGGAAACACCATATATTTT. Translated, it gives CASTRTGGSGNTIYF.